The text below deals with one TCR beta chain. This CDR3 is built from 13 residues. Trimming removed 3 bases from V and 5 bases from J, with 7 bases in between. This sample stems from a study of blood T cell repertoires in COVID-19. This table comes from immunoSEQ multiplex PCR, and its TCRdb copy is limited to in-frame clones, with some not included. The sample has 140,000 or so clones; over 80% are singletons. Sequenced input: PBMCs or T cells enriched from blood (not recorded which). This sequence was found in a man aged 55 to 69 who had recovered from COVID-19. This chain connects TRBV12-3 or TRBV12-4 to TRBJ2-2; D uncertain. Here the CDR3 DNA reads TGTGCCAGCAGTTTTTCCCCGACCGGGGAGCTGTTTTTT. It yields the protein CASSFSPTGELFF.